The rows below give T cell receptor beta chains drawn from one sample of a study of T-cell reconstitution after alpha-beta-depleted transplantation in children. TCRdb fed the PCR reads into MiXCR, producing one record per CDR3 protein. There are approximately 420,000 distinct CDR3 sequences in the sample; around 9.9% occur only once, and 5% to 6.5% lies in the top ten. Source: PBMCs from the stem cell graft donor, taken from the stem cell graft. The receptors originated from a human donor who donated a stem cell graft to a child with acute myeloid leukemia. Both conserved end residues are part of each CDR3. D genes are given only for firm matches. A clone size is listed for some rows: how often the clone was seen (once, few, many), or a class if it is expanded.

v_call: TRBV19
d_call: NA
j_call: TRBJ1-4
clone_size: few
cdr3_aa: CASSITGTNEKLFF
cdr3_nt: TGTGCCAGTAGTATAACCGGGACTAATGAAAAACTGTTTTTT

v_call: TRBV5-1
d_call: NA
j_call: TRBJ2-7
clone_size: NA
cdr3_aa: CASSSGQPYEQYF
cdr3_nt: TGCGCCAGCAGCTCCGGACAGCCCTACGAGCAGTACTTC

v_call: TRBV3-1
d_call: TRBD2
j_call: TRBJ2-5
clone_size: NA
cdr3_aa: CASSQVFGGRPQETQYF
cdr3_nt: TGTGCCAGCAGCCAAGTCTTTGGCGGGAGGCCGCAAGAGACCCAGTACTTC

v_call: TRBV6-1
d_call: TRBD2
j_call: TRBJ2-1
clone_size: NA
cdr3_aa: CASSGRGGSNEQFF
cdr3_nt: TGTGCCAGCAGCGGACGGGGGGGTAGCAATGAGCAGTTCTTC

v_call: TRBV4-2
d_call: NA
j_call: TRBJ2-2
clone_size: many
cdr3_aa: CASSPAEGTGELFF
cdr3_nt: TGTGCCAGCAGCCCTGCAGAGGGAACCGGGGAGCTGTTTTTT

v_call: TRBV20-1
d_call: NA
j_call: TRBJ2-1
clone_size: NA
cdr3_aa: CSAAPLERIYNEQFF
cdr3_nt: TGCAGTGCCGCCCCGCTAGAGCGGATCTACAATGAGCAGTTCTTC

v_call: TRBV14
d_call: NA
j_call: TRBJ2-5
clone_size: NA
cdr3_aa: CASSPRGDKTQYF
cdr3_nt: TGTGCCAGCAGCCCCCGAGGGGACAAGACCCAGTACTTC

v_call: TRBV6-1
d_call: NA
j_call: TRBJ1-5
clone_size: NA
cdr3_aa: CASSEGQVHQPQHF
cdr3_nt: TGTGCCAGCAGTGAAGGGCAGGTTCATCAGCCCCAGCATTTT

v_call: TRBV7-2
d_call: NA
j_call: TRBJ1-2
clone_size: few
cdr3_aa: CASSFINGYTF
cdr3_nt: TGTGCCAGCAGCTTTATAAATGGCTACACCTTC

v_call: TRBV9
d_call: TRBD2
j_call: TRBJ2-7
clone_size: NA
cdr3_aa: CASSVESGGRLSYEQYF
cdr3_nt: TGTGCCAGCAGCGTAGAGAGCGGCGGGAGGCTTTCCTACGAGCAGTACTTC

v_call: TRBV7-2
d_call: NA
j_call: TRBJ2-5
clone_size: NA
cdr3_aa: CASSSSGEGGTQYF
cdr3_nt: TGTGCCAGCAGCTCTAGTGGGGAGGGGGGGACCCAGTACTTC

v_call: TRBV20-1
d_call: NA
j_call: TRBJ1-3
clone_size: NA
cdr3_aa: CSAGASVRGSGNTIYF
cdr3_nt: TGCAGTGCGGGGGCCTCAGTTAGAGGCTCTGGAAACACCATATATTTT

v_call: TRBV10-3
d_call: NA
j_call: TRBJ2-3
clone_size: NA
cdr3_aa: CAISEVAGLTDTQYF
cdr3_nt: TGTGCCATCAGTGAGGTGGCGGGACTCACAGATACGCAGTATTTT

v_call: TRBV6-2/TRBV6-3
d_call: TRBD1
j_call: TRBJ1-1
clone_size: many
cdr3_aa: CASSRQGSEAFF
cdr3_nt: TGTGCCAGCAGCCGACAGGGTTCCGAAGCTTTCTTT

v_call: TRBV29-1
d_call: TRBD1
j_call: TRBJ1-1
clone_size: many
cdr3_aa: CSVAGQGGEAFF
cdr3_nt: TGCAGCGTCGCAGGACAGGGAGGTGAAGCTTTCTTT

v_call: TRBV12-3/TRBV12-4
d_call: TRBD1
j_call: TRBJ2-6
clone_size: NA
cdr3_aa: CASIRGRTGASGANVLTF
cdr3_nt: TGTGCCAGCATTCGAGGAAGGACAGGGGCGTCTGGGGCCAACGTCCTGACTTTC

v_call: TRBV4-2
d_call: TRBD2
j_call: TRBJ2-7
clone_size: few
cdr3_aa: CASSPGLAGGFEQYF
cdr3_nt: TGTGCCAGCAGCCCAGGACTAGCGGGAGGGTTTGAGCAGTACTTC

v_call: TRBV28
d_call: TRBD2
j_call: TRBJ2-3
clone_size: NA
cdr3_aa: CASRPGLAFAVTQYF
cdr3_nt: TGTGCCAGCCGACCGGGACTAGCATTTGCAGTTACGCAGTATTTT

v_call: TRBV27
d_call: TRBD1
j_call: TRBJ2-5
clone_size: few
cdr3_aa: CASSPGGTKETQYF
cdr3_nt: TGTGCCAGCAGCCCAGGGGGCACCAAAGAGACCCAGTACTTC

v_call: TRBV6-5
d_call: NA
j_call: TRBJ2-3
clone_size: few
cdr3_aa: CASSRERDTQYF
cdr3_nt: TGTGCCAGCAGCCGAGAGAGAGATACGCAGTATTTT

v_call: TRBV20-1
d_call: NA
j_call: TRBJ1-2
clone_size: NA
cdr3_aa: CSARINYGYTF
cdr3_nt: TGCAGTGCTAGAATTAACTATGGCTACACCTTC

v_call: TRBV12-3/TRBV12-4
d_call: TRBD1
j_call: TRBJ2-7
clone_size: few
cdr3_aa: CASRSSQGAGEQYF
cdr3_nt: TGTGCCAGCAGGTCGAGTCAGGGGGCAGGGGAGCAGTACTTC

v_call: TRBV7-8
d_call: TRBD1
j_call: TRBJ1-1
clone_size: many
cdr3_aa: CASSLQGARAEAFF
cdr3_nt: TGTGCCAGCAGCTTACAGGGGGCGCGGGCTGAAGCTTTCTTT

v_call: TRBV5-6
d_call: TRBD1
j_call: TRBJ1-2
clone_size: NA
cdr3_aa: CASSLAVGTGLYGYTF
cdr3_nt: TGTGCCAGCAGCTTGGCCGTCGGGACAGGTCTCTATGGCTACACCTTC

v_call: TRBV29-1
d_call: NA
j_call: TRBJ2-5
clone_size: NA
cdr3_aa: CSVVNPQETQYF
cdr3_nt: TGCAGCGTGGTGAATCCCCAAGAGACCCAGTACTTC

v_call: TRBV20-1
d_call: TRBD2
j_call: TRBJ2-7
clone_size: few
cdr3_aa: CSAKPGGTSGIREQYF
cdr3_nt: TGCAGTGCTAAACCTGGGGGGACTAGCGGGATCCGCGAGCAGTACTTC

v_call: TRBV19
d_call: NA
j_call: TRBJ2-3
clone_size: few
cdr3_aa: CASRVRDTQYF
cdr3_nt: TGTGCCAGTAGGGTGAGGGATACGCAGTATTTT

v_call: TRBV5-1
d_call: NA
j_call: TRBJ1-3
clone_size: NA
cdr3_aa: CASSVDGNSGNTIYF
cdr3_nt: TGCGCCAGCAGCGTGGACGGTAACTCTGGAAACACCATATATTTT